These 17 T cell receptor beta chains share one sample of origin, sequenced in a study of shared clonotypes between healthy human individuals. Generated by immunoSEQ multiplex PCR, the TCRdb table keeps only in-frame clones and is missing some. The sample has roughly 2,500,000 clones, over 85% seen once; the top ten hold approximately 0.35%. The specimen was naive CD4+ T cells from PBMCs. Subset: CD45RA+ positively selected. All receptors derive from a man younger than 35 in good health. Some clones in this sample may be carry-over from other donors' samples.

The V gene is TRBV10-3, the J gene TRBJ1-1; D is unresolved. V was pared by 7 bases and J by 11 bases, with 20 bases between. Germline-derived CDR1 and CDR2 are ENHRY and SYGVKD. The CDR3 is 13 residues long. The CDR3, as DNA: TGTGCCATCACCGACATAAGTGGGGTTGGGGCTTTCTTT. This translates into CAITDISGVGAFF.

The DNA of the CDR3 is TGTGCCAGCTCACCCCTGGACAGGGAAGGGAACACTGAAGCTTTCTTT. This codes for CASSPLDREGNTEAFF. The chain carries TRBV18 and TRBJ1-1, with TRBD1 matching 8 bases. In germline, CDR1 is KGHSH, CDR2 LQKENI. CDR3 length: 16 amino acids. Unmatched junction bases numbered 7, after V lost 3 bases and J lost 1 base.

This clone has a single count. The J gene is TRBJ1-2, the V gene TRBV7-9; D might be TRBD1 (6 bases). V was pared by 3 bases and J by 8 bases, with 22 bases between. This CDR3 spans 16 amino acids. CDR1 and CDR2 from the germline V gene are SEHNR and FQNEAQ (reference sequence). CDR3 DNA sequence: TGTGCCAGCAGCTTGCCCGACCCCCAGGGGAAGAGAGGCTACACCTTC. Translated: CASSLPDPQGKRGYTF.

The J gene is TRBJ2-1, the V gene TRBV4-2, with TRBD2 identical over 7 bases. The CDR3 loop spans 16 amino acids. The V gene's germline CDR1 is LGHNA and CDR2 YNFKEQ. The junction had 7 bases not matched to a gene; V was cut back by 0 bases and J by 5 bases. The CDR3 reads CASSQDPGGRNNEQFF. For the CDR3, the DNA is TGTGCCAGCAGCCAAGATCCGGGCGGGAGAAACAATGAGCAGTTCTTC.

The CDR3 reads CASSRSTGGGNTIYF. The CDR3 region has the DNA TGTGCCAGCAGTCGTTCTACAGGGGGCGGAAACACCATATATTTT. J is TRBJ1-3 and V is TRBV6-6; 9 bases agree with TRBD1. This CDR3 has 15 amino acids. Germline CDR1 is MNHNY and CDR2 is SVGAGI (reference sequence). Trimming removed 5 bases from V and 4 bases from J; junction bases left unmatched: 6.

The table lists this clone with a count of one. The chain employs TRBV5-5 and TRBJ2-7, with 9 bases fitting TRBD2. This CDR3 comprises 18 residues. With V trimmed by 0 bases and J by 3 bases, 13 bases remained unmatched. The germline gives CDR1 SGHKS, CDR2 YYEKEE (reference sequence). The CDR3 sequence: CASSLESWASGASYEQYF. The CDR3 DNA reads TGTGCCAGCAGCTTGGAGAGTTGGGCTAGCGGGGCAAGCTACGAGCAGTACTTC.

DNA of the CDR3: TGCAGCGTTGAAGATGTGGGACAGGGGTATGGCTACACCTTC. This sequence encodes CSVEDVGQGYGYTF. This chain links TRBV29-1 with TRBJ1-2; 10 nucleotides line up with TRBD1. V shed 0 bases and J 5 bases; nucleotides not matched to a gene: 3. The CDR3 extends over 14 amino acids. Looked up from germline, CDR1 is SQVTM and CDR2 is ANQGSEA. The full variable domain, its missing parts supplied by reference TRBV29-1 and TRBJ1-2, is SAVISQKPSRDICQRGTSLTIQCQVDSQVTMMFWYRQQPGQSLTLIATANQGSEATYESGFVIDKFPISRPNLTFSTLTVSNMSPEDSSIYLCSVEDVGQGYGYTFGSGTRLTVV.

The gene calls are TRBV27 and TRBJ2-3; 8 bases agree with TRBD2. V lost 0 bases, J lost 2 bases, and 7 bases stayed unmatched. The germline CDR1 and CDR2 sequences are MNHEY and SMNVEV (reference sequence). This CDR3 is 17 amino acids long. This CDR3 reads CASSLSYSGSVTDTQYF. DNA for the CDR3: TGTGCCAGCAGTTTATCGTACAGCGGGAGTGTCACAGATACGCAGTATTTT.

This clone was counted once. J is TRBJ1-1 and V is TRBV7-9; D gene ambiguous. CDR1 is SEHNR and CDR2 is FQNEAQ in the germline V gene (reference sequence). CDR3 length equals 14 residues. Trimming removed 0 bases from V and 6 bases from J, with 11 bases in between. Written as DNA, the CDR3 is TGTGCCAGCAGCTTAGCCCGGGGTATCCCTGAAGCTTTCTTT. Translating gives CASSLARGIPEAFF.

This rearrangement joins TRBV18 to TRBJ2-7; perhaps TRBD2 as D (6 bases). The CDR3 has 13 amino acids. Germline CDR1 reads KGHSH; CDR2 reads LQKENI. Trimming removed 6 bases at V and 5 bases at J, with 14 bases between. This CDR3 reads CASSILEGHEQYF. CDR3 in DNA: TGTGCCAGCTCGATCTTGGAGGGACACGAGCAGTACTTC.

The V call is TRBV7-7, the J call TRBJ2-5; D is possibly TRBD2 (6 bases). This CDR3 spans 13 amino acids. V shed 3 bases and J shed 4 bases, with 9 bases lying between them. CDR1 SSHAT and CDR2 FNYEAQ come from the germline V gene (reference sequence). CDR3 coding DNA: TGTGCCAGCAGCTTGTCGGGGGTAGAGACCCAGTACTTC. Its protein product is CASSLSGVETQYF.

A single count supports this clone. The DNA for the CDR3 is TGCGCCAGCAGCCAGGCCGGATTTGAGACCCAGTACTTC. It codes for CASSQAGFETQYF. The chain has TRBV5-1 and TRBJ2-5, with D unresolved. Germline CDR1 and CDR2: SGHRS and YFSETQ. The CDR3 is made up of 13 amino acids. Deletions cut 4 bases from V and 5 bases from J, with 12 bases between.

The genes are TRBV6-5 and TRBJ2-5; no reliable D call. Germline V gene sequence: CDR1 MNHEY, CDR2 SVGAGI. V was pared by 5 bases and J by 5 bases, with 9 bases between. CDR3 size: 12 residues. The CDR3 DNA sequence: TGTGCCAGCAGTCCCGGGTGGGAGACCCAGTACTTC. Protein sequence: CASSPGWETQYF.

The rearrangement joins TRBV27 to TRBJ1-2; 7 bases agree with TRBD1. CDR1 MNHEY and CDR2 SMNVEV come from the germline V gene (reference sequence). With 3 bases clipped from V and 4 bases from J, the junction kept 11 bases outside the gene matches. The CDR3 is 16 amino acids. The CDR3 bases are TGTGCCAGCAGTTTTTCCTCACGACAGGGAAGCTATGGCTACACCTTC. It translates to CASSFSSRQGSYGYTF.

CDR3 amino acids: CASSSRTELSYEQYF. The CDR3 nucleotides are TGTGCCAGCAGCTCCCGGACCGAACTTTCCTACGAGCAGTACTTC. The chain recombines TRBV5-5 with TRBJ2-7; D gene ambiguous. The germline V gene has CDR1 SGHKS and CDR2 YYEKEE (reference sequence). V lost 3 bases and J lost 1, with 14 bases in between. The CDR3 extends over 15 amino acids.

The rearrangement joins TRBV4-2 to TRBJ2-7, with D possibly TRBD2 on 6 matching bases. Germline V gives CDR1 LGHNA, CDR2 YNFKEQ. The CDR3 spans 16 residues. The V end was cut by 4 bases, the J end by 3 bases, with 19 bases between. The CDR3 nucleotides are TGTGCCAGCAGCCGCCGACCCGGGACGGACTACTACGAGCAGTACTTC. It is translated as CASSRRPGTDYYEQYF.

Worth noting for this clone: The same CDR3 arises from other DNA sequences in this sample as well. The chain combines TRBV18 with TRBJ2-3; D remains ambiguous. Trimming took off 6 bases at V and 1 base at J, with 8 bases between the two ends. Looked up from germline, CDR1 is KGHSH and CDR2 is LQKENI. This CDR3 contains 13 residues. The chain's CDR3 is CASSLGGTDTQYF. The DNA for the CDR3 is TGTGCCAGCTCCCTCGGAGGCACAGATACGCAGTATTTT.